The rows below give T cell receptor beta chains drawn from one sample of a study of shared clonotypes between healthy human individuals. Only in-frame clones appear in the TCRdb table, and some are missing; sequencing was by immunoSEQ multiplex PCR. The sample carries approximately 320,000 clones, roughly 84% recorded once. The sample was memory CD8+ T cells sorted from blood. These TCRs come from a man between 18 and 29 years old in good health. Both conserved end residues are trimmed from each CDR3. The D gene is left open where the match is weak. Size is stated for part of the rows, as once, few or many counts, or as a class when the clone is expanded.

abundance | d_gene | j_gene | v_gene | CDR3aa
. | . | TRBJ2-1 | TRBV6-4 | ASSDSGGDPNEQF
. | . | TRBJ2-1 | TRBV7-6 | ASSQVAYNEQF
. | . | TRBJ2-1 | TRBV7-9 | ASSTDRQEPYNEQF
. | TRBD2 | TRBJ2-5 | TRBV19 | ASSIDDGLAGMGHQETQY
. | . | TRBJ1-1 | TRBV6-5 | ASSYSVSTEAF
. | . | TRBJ1-2 | TRBV9 | ASSDSLGTGYT
. | TRBD1 | TRBJ1-5 | TRBV30 | AWSTGGAGNQPQH
. | TRBD1 | TRBJ2-3 | TRBV28 | ASSGQGGRGTQY
. | . | TRBJ1-5 | TRBV13 | ASSFGSSGYQPQH
few | TRBD2 | TRBJ2-5 | TRBV29-1 | SGASGTYQETQY
. | . | TRBJ2-7 | TRBV10-3 | AISESRGVYEQY
many | . | TRBJ2-3 | TRBV9 | ASSALQGPTDTQY
. | . | TRBJ2-5 | TRBV2 | ASSGQFETQY
. | . | TRBJ2-7 | TRBV5-6 | ASSLMGTSYEQY
. | TRBD1 | TRBJ1-2 | TRBV30 | AWRPGTGGTGYT
. | TRBD1 | TRBJ1-6 | TRBV2 | ASSFSLGQGEENSPLH
. | . | TRBJ2-7 | TRBV7-9 | ASSLADFTQQY
many | TRBD1 | TRBJ2-1 | TRBV10-2 | ASSEGQGLYHEQF
few | TRBD1 | TRBJ2-7 | TRBV27 | ASSPGVGGGYEQY
. | . | TRBJ2-7 | TRBV11-2 | ASSLGISYEQY
. | . | TRBJ2-3 | TRBV2 | ASSVGLLTDTQY
. | TRBD2 | TRBJ2-5 | TRBV5-4 | ASGTSGKETQY
. | TRBD2 | TRBJ2-7 | TRBV5-1 | ASSLLRTSGQY
. | . | TRBJ1-6 | TRBV27 | ASIRFSSYNSPLH
. | . | TRBJ2-1 | TRBV11-2 | ASSLEARSSYNEQF
. | . | TRBJ2-7 | TRBV7-9 | ASSQGGSLLEAEQY
. | TRBD1 | TRBJ1-6 | TRBV7-2 | ASSFKTRGPFPRSPLH
. | . | TRBJ2-7 | TRBV9 | ASSVDSRNYEQY
. | TRBD2 | TRBJ2-3 | TRBV7-9 | ASSLVGLAITDTQY
. | . | TRBJ2-3 | TRBV4-1 | ASSQDGTLNTQY
. | TRBD2 | TRBJ2-3 | TRBV2 | ASSSPGTSGATSTDTQY
. | TRBD1 | TRBJ1-1 | TRBV11-2 | ASSQGTGGYTEAF
. | . | TRBJ1-1 | TRBV4-1 | ASGQILSGSTEAF
. | . | TRBJ2-7 | TRBV5-6 | ASSLRENDYEQY
. | TRBD1 | TRBJ2-2 | TRBV28 | ASRAGTGPPNTGELF
many | . | TRBJ2-5 | TRBV7-9 | ASSPNLGGTQY
once | . | TRBJ2-3 | TRBV6-5 | ASSSQGIGPDTQY
. | . | TRBJ2-5 | TRBV4-1 | ASSQEGLQETQY
many | TRBD2 | TRBJ2-5 | TRBV28 | ASSRAGLERDQY
. | . | TRBJ2-2 | TRBV7-9 | ASSPSDLPNTGELF
. | . | TRBJ2-3 | TRBV4-3 | ASSQGLGRTDTQY
. | . | TRBJ2-2 | TRBV2 | ASIGDTATPNTGELF
. | . | TRBJ1-2 | TRBV6-5 | ASRTIGTASGYT
once | TRBD1 | TRBJ1-5 | TRBV28 | ASSLGQGYRQPQH
. | TRBD1 | TRBJ1-1 | TRBV10-3 | AINDGQGGMNTEAF
. | TRBD1 | TRBJ2-7 | TRBV4-3 | ASSQELQGAGEQY
. | . | TRBJ2-7 | TRBV2 | ASSEAEVLSEQY
. | TRBD1 | TRBJ2-5 | TRBV10-3 | AISWDRDGETQY
. | . | TRBJ1-1 | TRBV6-5 | ASSRTRGRDTEAF
once | TRBD2 | TRBJ2-5 | TRBV13 | ASSRTSGGAQETQY
. | . | TRBJ2-7 | TRBV4-3 | ASSPVWHTSYEQY
. | TRBD2 | TRBJ2-7 | TRBV5-6 | ASSLGSGTSEYEQY
few | . | TRBJ1-1 | TRBV6-5 | ASSSGYSVGTEAF
. | TRBD1 | TRBJ1-1 | TRBV5-1 | ASSFRDRGFAEAF